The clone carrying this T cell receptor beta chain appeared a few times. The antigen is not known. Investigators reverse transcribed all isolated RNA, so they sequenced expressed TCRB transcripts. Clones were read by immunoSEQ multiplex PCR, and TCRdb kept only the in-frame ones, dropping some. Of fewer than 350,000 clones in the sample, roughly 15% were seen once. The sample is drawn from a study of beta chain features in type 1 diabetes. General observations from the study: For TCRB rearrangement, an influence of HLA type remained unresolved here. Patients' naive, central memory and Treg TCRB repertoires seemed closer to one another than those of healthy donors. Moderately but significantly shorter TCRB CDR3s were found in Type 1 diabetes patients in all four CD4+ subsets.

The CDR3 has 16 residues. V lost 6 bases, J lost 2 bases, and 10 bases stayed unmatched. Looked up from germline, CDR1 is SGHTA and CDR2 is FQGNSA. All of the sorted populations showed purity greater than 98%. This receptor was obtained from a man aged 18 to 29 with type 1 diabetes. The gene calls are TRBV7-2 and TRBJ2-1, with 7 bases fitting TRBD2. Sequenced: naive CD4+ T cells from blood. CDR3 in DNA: TGTGCCAGCAGTAGCAGGGCTAGCGGAGCCTACAATGAGCAGTTCTTC. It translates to CASSSRASGAYNEQFF.